This TCR beta chain appears in the sequencing data of a study of vaccination and CD4 T cells after COVID-19. For the study at large: Vaccinees got either two BNT162b2 doses or two mRNA-1273 doses. Overlapping spike pools from SARS-CoV-2 and HCoV-NL63, HCoV-OC43 and HCoV-229E served as culture stimuli.

V dropped 3 bases and J dropped 2; count of bases not matched to a gene: 2. Per germline, CDR1 MNHEY and CDR2 SMNVEV (reference sequence). The CDR3 runs 15 residues. General observations from the study: Median reactive clonotypes, those recognizing SARS-CoV-2, rose from 21 to 38, not significantly.

A remark on this clonotype: Its matching antigen is unknown.

Regarding treatment: approximately nine-day PBMC culture with coronavirus spike peptide pools or control peptides (ViraFEST assay). Collection of the unexposed donor's CD4+ T cells took place before the COVID-19 pandemic (2011-2018). The assay that was used to sequence DNA from cultured CD4+ T cells was the Oncomine TCR Beta short-read assay. The source of extracted genomic DNA was cultured CD4+ T cells. A single record per CDR3 protein comes from TCRdb applying MiXCR to the PCR reads. Of some 9,000 distinct CDR3 sequences listed, around 30% are singletons. Sequencing was performed on CD4+ T cells from blood, cultured in vitro. The chain uses TRBV27 and TRBJ1-3, with TRBD1 matching 9 bases. The sequence was collected from a human donor in good health. The chain's CDR3 is CASSFRQGAGNTIYF. CDR3 bases: TGTGCCAGCAGTTTTCGACAGGGGGCTGGAAACACCATATATTTT.